This is a list of T cell receptor beta chains from one sample in a study of blood T cell repertoires in COVID-19. Libraries were prepared by immunoSEQ multiplex PCR; TCRdb keeps only in-frame clonotypes and omits some of them. The table includes roughly 190,000 clones, about 86% detected once. The sample taken for sequencing was peripheral blood. The source of these receptors is a woman older than 75 in a cohort sampled during active or convalescent COVID-19. Each CDR3 is given without its conserved first and last residue.

TRBV20-1	TRBJ2-1	SASRVNEQF
TRBV10-3	TRBJ2-1	AIKGLAGGLSSYNEQF
TRBV2	TRBJ1-6	ASKWRQNSPLH
TRBV18	TRBJ2-3	ASSSGTGVDTQY
TRBV24-1	TRBJ2-6	ATSDHQSGSGANVLT
TRBV9	TRBJ1-1	ASSGFRQGITEAF
TRBV30	TRBJ1-6	AWTQNSYNSPLH
TRBV7-2	TRBJ1-4	ASSPQTATNEKLF
TRBV27	TRBJ1-5	ASSFRGWYGENQPQH
TRBV10-2	TRBJ2-3	ASSEGQGAGTDTQY
TRBV9	TRBJ1-2	ASSVGGGQGGSYGYT
TRBV18	TRBJ2-7	ASSPGDRPYEQY
TRBV5-6	TRBJ1-3	ASSLQGATGNTIY
TRBV20-1	TRBJ2-5	SASSGRKETQY
TRBV5-6	TRBJ1-1	ASSLDRGIGAF
TRBV29-1	TRBJ2-7	SVGRGQGFEQY
TRBV3-1/TRBV3-2	TRBJ1-5	ASSPGQAPSQPQH
TRBV9	TRBJ2-5	ASSPGRGSQETQY
TRBV18	TRBJ1-1	ASSPGGPYPEAF
TRBV18	TRBJ2-2	ASSQPGQGARGGELF
TRBV3-1/TRBV3-2	TRBJ2-7	ASSQVDRVGYEQY
TRBV24-1	TRBJ2-3	ATSDLGTSGSGDTQY
TRBV2	TRBJ1-5	ASSGQAINQPQH
TRBV19	TRBJ1-1	ASSFADTEAF
TRBV6-2/TRBV6-3	TRBJ2-7	ASSYSRTSGEY
TRBV3-1/TRBV3-2	TRBJ1-5	ASSQGAGVGQPQH
TRBV5-1	TRBJ2-7	ASRFGGGDYEQY
TRBV19	TRBJ2-1	ASSDRVNEQF
TRBV25-1	TRBJ1-6	ASSKTGGANSPLH
TRBV24-1	TRBJ2-3	ATSDFRGLAGLHSTDTQY
TRBV5-1	TRBJ2-3	ASSSSVVAGADTQY
TRBV10-1	TRBJ1-1	ASSPGGLGTEAF